The T cell receptor beta chain under discussion was sequenced for a study of neurological immune-mediated disorders. As for the study in general: In a group of around 35 multiple sclerosis patients, 31 had the relapsing-remitting type and 3 had the secondary progressive type.

From 15-18 subjects, over 170 million TCR-beta sequences were obtained in each sequencing run. Using its own MiXCR run on the 5' RACE reads, TCRdb lists one record per CDR3 protein. The sample shows roughly 120,000 distinct CDR3 sequences, roughly 3.2% of them seen only once. This clonotype was picked up many times. Germline V lookup: CDR1 LGHNA, CDR2 YSLEER. The CDR3 sequence is 16 residues long. The V end lost 4 bases, the J end lost 0 bases, and 13 bases lay between the germline ends. The clonotype was recovered from a woman between 25 and 40 years old with multiple sclerosis. The sample consisted of PBMCs. V gene TRBV4-3 combines with J gene TRBJ2-1; D perhaps matches TRBD1 (6 bases). The CDR3 nucleotides are TGCGCCAGCAGCCGAGGACAGACGAGCTCCTACAATGAGCAGTTCTTC. The encoded protein is CASSRGQTSSYNEQFF.